Presented here are 23 T cell receptor beta chains from one specimen sequenced in a study of Graves' ophthalmopathy and Graves' hyperthyroidism (dated by TCRdb to the late 2010s). Sequencing relied on an Illumina HiSeq 2000. For repertoire sequencing, the TCR beta CDR3 regions were amplified from RNA transcripts. HTBI primers and the Qiagen OneStep RT-PCR kit were used in a first-round RT-PCR, which was followed by a second-round multiplex PCR, size selection and purification. TCRdb trimmed public reads at Q25 via fastp, called clones via MiXCR and kept in-frame beta chains. Entries that share a CDR3 protein sequence are merged under the most common genes and DNA. Here the sample has under 200,000 distinct CDR3 sequences; approximately 40% occur a single time. The top ten clones comprise around 5.5% of the sample. Sequenced: peripheral blood. These receptor sequences come from a woman in her thirties or forties with Graves' ophthalmopathy. Donor details come from another sample of the same person, matched by shared clones.

This clonotype appeared many times. This chain connects TRBV27 to TRBJ1-6; 7 bases are shared with TRBD1. Per germline, CDR1 MNHEY and CDR2 SMNVEV (reference sequence). CDR3 length: 16 amino acids. V lost 6 bases and J lost 8; bases outside the gene matches: 13. The CDR3 DNA is TGTGCCAGCAGACATATCCGACAGGGAGGGGATTCACCCCTCCACTTT. This gives the protein CASRHIRQGGDSPLHF.

This clonotype has ten or more counts. The gene calls are TRBV19 and TRBJ1-2, with D maybe TRBD1 (6 bases). Between the trimmed V and J ends, which lost 8 bases and 5 bases, there was a span of 18 bases. Germline CDR1 is LNHDA and CDR2 is SQIVND (reference sequence). The CDR3 has 14 amino acids. CDR3 loop: CASSTGTYFYGYTF. The CDR3 DNA follows: TGTGCCAGTTCTACCGGGACATACTTTTATGGCTACACCTTC. The complete variable domain, with remaining parts taken from reference TRBV19 and TRBJ1-2, reads DGGITQSPKYLFRKEGQNVTLSCEQNLNHDAMYWYRQDPGQGLRLIYYSQIVNDFQKGDIAEGYSVSREKKESFPLTVTSAQKNPTAFYLCASSTGTYFYGYTFGSGTRLTVV.

This chain uses TRBV6-1 with TRBJ2-7; 8 bases are shared with TRBD1. Germline V lookup: CDR1 MNHNS, CDR2 SASEGT. The CDR3 is made up of 15 amino acids. V gave up 8 bases and J gave up 2 bases; unmatched junction bases: 11. CDR3 DNA: TGTGCCAGCTCACCCCGGACAGGGATTACCTACGAGCAGTACTTC. This translates into CASSPRTGITYEQYF.

The chain uses TRBV6-1 and TRBJ2-2; maybe TRBD1 (6 bases). V lost 6 bases to trimming and J lost 6 bases, with 14 bases between them. This CDR3 is built from 14 residues. Germline-derived CDR1 and CDR2 are MNHNS and SASEGT. CDR3 DNA sequence: TGTGCCAGCAGACCTTTACAGGGAGCCGGGGAGCTGTTTTTT. Translated, it gives CASRPLQGAGELFF.

This sequence joins TRBV7-2 and TRBJ2-7; possibly TRBD2 for D (5 bases). Germline V lookup: CDR1 SGHTA, CDR2 FQGNSA. The ends were cut back, 0 bases at V and 4 bases at J, with 7 bases in the middle. This CDR3 spans 13 amino acids. Written as DNA, the CDR3 is TGTGCCAGCAGCTTAGCGACTAAATACGAGCAGTACTTC. Amino acid sequence: CASSLATKYEQYF. Full variable domain (missing parts from reference TRBV7-2 and TRBJ2-7): GAGVSQSPSNKVTEKGKDVELRCDPISGHTALYWYRQSLGQGLEFLIYFQGNSAPDKSGLPSDRFSAERTGGSVSTLTIQRTQQEDSAVYLCASSLATKYEQYFGPGTRLTVT.

This clonotype came up many times. The gene calls are TRBV10-3 and TRBJ2-5, with TRBD1 identical over 7 bases. Germline CDR1 reads ENHRY; CDR2 reads SYGVKD. Trimming removed 10 bases from V and 4 bases from J; junction bases left unmatched: 15. The CDR3 runs 15 residues. The CDR3 loop is CATSPETGYIETQYF. CDR3 coding DNA: TGTGCCACGAGCCCCGAGACAGGGTATATAGAGACCCAGTACTTC.

The table lists this clonotype with many counts. The rearrangement joins TRBV20-1 to TRBJ1-1; TRBD1 agrees at 10 bases. This CDR3 is built from 12 residues. J was trimmed by 10 bases and V by 3 bases; bases with no gene match: 5. CDR1 is DFQATT, CDR2 SNEGSKA, per germline (reference sequence). The CDR3 nucleotides are TGCAGTGCTAGGGGGACAGGGGTCGGAGCTTTCTTT. This gives the protein CSARGTGVGAFF.

This rearrangement joins TRBV12-3 or TRBV12-4 to TRBJ2-7, with TRBD2 matching 7 bases. The CDR3 runs 14 residues. V was clipped by 6 bases and J by 0 bases; unmatched bases: 5. The CDR3 region has the DNA TGTGCCAGCAGAGCTAGCGGACACTCCTACGAGCAGTACTTC. This codes for CASRASGHSYEQYF.

In this sample, this clonotype turned up many times. This chain links TRBV19 with TRBJ2-5; D is possibly TRBD2 (6 bases). Germline-derived CDR1 and CDR2 are LNHDA and SQIVND (reference sequence). CDR3 length: 15 residues. V lost 3 bases to trimming and J lost 4 bases, with 15 bases between them. The CDR3 DNA is TGTGCCAGTAGTATGGCCGGAACGGGAGTAGAGACCCAGTACTTC. It translates to CASSMAGTGVETQYF.

This clonotype occurred once. This sequence joins TRBV19 and TRBJ2-7; 9 positions agree with TRBD1. Looked up from germline, CDR1 is LNHDA and CDR2 is SQIVND (reference sequence). The ends lost 7 bases at V and 3 bases at J; junction bases unmatched: 10. The CDR3 has 15 residues. Here the CDR3 DNA reads TGTGCCAGTACCTCAACCGGGACAGGGCGCTACGAGCAGTACTTC. It is translated as CASTSTGTGRYEQYF.

The chain carries TRBV6-5 and TRBJ1-2; perhaps TRBD1 as D (6 bases). Germline CDR1 MNHEY, CDR2 SVGAGI. Trimming shortened V by 7 bases and J by 5 bases, and 20 bases separated the two germline ends. The CDR3 runs 15 residues. DNA for the CDR3: TGTGCCAGCATTTATACCCAAGGGGGGCGTTATGGCTACACCTTC. Residues: CASIYTQGGRYGYTF.

This clonotype was seen at least ten times. This chain links TRBV12-3 or TRBV12-4 with TRBJ2-5; no firm D call. The CDR3 spans 13 residues. The V end was cut by 7 bases, the J end by 4 bases, with 13 bases between. CDR3 sequence (DNA): TGTGCCAGCACCAACACGGCCGGAGAGACCCAGTACTTC. It encodes CASTNTAGETQYF.

The table lists this clonotype with many counts. The chain employs TRBV6-5 and TRBJ2-6, with D maybe TRBD2 (5 bases). The CDR3 is 16 residues long. V was trimmed by 0 bases and J by 3 bases, leaving 9 bases between them. Germline V gene lookup returns CDR1 MNHEY and CDR2 SVGAGI. The CDR3 is CASSYSSGIGANVLTF. The CDR3 DNA sequence: TGTGCCAGCAGTTACTCTTCGGGGATTGGGGCCAACGTCCTGACTTTC.

This clonotype has ten or more counts. The chain links TRBV7-2 to TRBJ2-2; 9 bases map to TRBD2. The V segment lost 5 bases and the J segment 7 bases; nucleotides outside the gene matches: 8. There are 15 residues in the CDR3. Germline assignment: CDR1 SGHTA and CDR2 FQGNSA. CDR3 amino acids: CASSLVHSGSGELFF. The DNA for the CDR3 is TGTGCCAGCAGCCTAGTCCATAGCGGGAGCGGGGAGCTGTTTTTT.

The chain recombines TRBV6-2 or TRBV6-3 with TRBJ2-7, with 7 bases fitting TRBD1. The trim removed 5 bases at V and 2 bases at J, leaving 9 bases unmatched. Germline V CDR1 and CDR2: MNHEY, SVGEGT. This CDR3 has 15 amino acids. CDR3 bases: TGTGCCAGCAGTCAGGCCGGGACAGTAGCCTACGAGCAGTACTTC. Its translation: CASSQAGTVAYEQYF.

The gene calls are TRBV5-1 and TRBJ2-7; 7 bases are shared with TRBD1. V lost 4 bases to trimming and J lost 1 base; unmatched junction nucleotides: 5. The V gene's germline CDR1 is SGHRS and CDR2 YFSETQ. The CDR3 covers 14 residues. This CDR3 is CASSVYRGSYEQYF. DNA for the CDR3: TGCGCCAGCAGCGTATACAGGGGATCCTACGAGCAGTACTTC.

This clonotype occurred many times. Relative to the germline gene, one junction end is altered; a read error may explain this. The chain recombines TRBV7-2 with TRBJ2-5; the D gene is possibly TRBD1 (6 bases). CDR1 is SGHTA, CDR2 FQGNSA, per germline. The CDR3 has 13 amino acids. CDR3 DNA: TGTGCCAGCAGCTTAGAATGGACAGCCCCCGGTCAATTC. Its translation: CASSLEWTAPGQF.

The rearrangement links TRBV29-1 to TRBJ2-5, with 8 positions matching TRBD1. This CDR3 region has 13 residues. With V trimmed by 6 bases and J by 5 bases, 8 bases remained unmatched. Germline CDR1 is SQVTM and CDR2 is ANQGSEA. This CDR3 reads CSVAGGGRETQYF. The CDR3 DNA reads TGCAGCGTAGCAGGGGGCGGTCGGGAGACCCAGTACTTC.

Ten or more counts support this clonotype. The chain is built from TRBV10-3 and TRBJ2-7, with a weak D call TRBD1 (6 bases). Trimming removed 3 bases at V and 0 bases at J, with 12 bases between. The germline V gene encodes CDR1 ENHRY and CDR2 SYGVKD. CDR3 length: 15 amino acids. The CDR3 here is CAISDQGKGSYEQYF. CDR3 bases: TGTGCCATCAGTGATCAGGGGAAGGGCTCCTACGAGCAGTACTTC.

This clonotype has ten or more counts. V gene TRBV13 combines with J gene TRBJ1-1, with 10 nucleotides matching TRBD1. The V gene end was trimmed by 0 bases and the J gene end by 7 bases; junction bases not matched to a gene: 8. The CDR3 sequence is 16 residues long. Germline values: CDR1 PRHDT, CDR2 FYEKMQ (reference sequence). DNA for the CDR3: TGTGCCAGCAGCTTAGGCGAGACAGGGGGCGCGGGTGAAGCTTTCTTT. Translating gives CASSLGETGGAGEAFF.

This clonotype appeared many times. J is TRBJ1-1 and V is TRBV18; D perhaps matches TRBD1 (5 bases). There are 16 residues in the CDR3. Germline V gene data show CDR1 as KGHSH and CDR2 as LQKENI. Between the trimmed V and J ends, which lost 3 bases and 5 bases, there was a span of 19 bases. For the CDR3, the DNA is TGTGCCAGCTCACCGCGGGACTCACGGGGAAGGACTGAAGCTTTCTTT. Translation gives CASSPRDSRGRTEAFF.

The sample holds many counts of this clonotype. The rearrangement uses TRBV29-1 and TRBJ2-7, with 12 bases identical to TRBD2. The CDR3 length is 16 residues. Losses at the gene ends were 1 base for V and 4 bases for J; bases not matched to a gene: 8. Germline assignment: CDR1 SQVTM and CDR2 ANQGSEA. CDR3 residues: CSVEAGPGTSGYEQYF. As DNA, the CDR3 is TGCAGCGTTGAAGCGGGCCCAGGGACTAGCGGGTACGAGCAGTACTTC.

Many counts were recorded for this clonotype. The chain carries TRBV20-1 and TRBJ1-1; D gene unclear. V shed 6 bases and J shed 3 bases, with 20 bases lying between them. CDR3 size: 15 residues. From germline, CDR1 is DFQATT and CDR2 SNEGSKA (reference sequence). The CDR3 DNA reads as TGCAGTGCCCCTAGAGGTATTGGCGGACACACTGAAGCTTTCTTT. This sequence encodes CSAPRGIGGHTEAFF.